The 9 T cell receptor beta chains below were found in one sample sequenced in a study of blood T cell repertoires in COVID-19. The data were produced by immunoSEQ multiplex PCR, yet TCRdb's version contains in-frame clones alone and is incomplete. The sample carries about 130,000 clones, around 79% recorded once. Sequenced: peripheral blood. These receptors were collected from a woman aged 70 to 79 with COVID-19, enrolled during active disease.

The chain combines TRBV7-9 with TRBJ2-6; 9 bases fit TRBD1. Per the germline V gene, CDR1 is SEHNR and CDR2 is FQNEAQ (reference sequence). Trimming took 5 bases from V and 2 from J; bases not matched to a gene: 4. This CDR3 has 16 amino acids. CDR3 nucleotides: TGTGCCAGCAGCAAACAGGGGGCCCCTGGGGCCAACGTCCTGACTTTC. Protein: CASSKQGAPGANVLTF.

V is TRBV7-2 and J is TRBJ2-7; D not resolved. Germline loops: CDR1 SGHTA, CDR2 FQGNSA. This CDR3 is 12 amino acids long. Trimming removed 5 bases from V and 3 bases from J, with 8 bases in between. The CDR3 spells CASSPQYYEQYF. For the CDR3, the DNA is TGTGCCAGCAGCCCGCAGTACTACGAGCAGTACTTC.

The CDR3 region is CASSGGTHNQPQHF. CDR3 nucleotides: TGTGCCAGCAGCGGAGGCACTCACAATCAGCCCCAGCATTTT. This sequence joins TRBV7-2 and TRBJ1-5; D remains ambiguous. From germline, CDR1 is SGHTA and CDR2 FQGNSA. Trimming took off 5 bases at V and 3 bases at J, with 11 bases between the two ends. This CDR3 has 14 residues.

The CDR3 protein is CSVRGDADTQYF. As DNA, the CDR3 is TGCAGCGTTCGGGGGGATGCAGATACGCAGTATTTT. The chain uses TRBV29-1 and TRBJ2-3; 7 positions agree with TRBD2. The CDR3 has 12 amino acids. The V and J ends lost 5 bases and 4 bases, in that order; junction bases with no gene match: 3. CDR1 and CDR2 (germline): SQVTM, ANQGSEA.

The chain carries TRBV19 and TRBJ2-3; 8 positions match TRBD2. The CDR3 has 17 residues. CDR1 and CDR2 (germline): LNHDA, SQIVND (reference sequence). Unmatched junction bases numbered 8, after V lost 1 base and J lost 2 bases. CDR3 amino acids: CASSIGRGGRVTDTQYF. In DNA, the CDR3 is TGTGCCAGTAGTATAGGTCGGGGGGGCCGTGTCACAGATACGCAGTATTTT.

This chain uses TRBV27 with TRBJ2-7; tentatively, D is TRBD1 (5 bases). CDR1 MNHEY and CDR2 SMNVEV come from the germline V gene (reference sequence). V dropped 3 bases and J dropped 1 base, with 10 bases sitting between them. CDR3 length: 14 amino acids. CDR3 DNA sequence: TGTGCCAGCAGTTTTGGGGCGGAGTCCTACGAGCAGTACTTC. It specifies CASSFGAESYEQYF.

The sample holds a few counts of this clone. This chain joins TRBV3-1 (or the pseudogene TRBV3-2) and TRBJ1-3; no reliable D call. The CDR3 extends over 15 amino acids. The germline V and J ends were trimmed by 3 bases and 1 base, with 10 bases remaining between them. CDR1 LGHDT and CDR2 YNNKEL come from the germline V gene (reference sequence). The CDR3 bases are TGTGCCAGCAGCCAGAATTCAGGTTCTGGAAACACCATATATTTT. Translation: CASSQNSGSGNTIYF.

The rearrangement joins TRBV7-9 to TRBJ2-5, with 12 bases aligning to TRBD2. The CDR3 runs to 18 residues. Germline CDR1 and CDR2: SEHNR and FQNEAQ (reference sequence). Trimming cost V 5 bases and J 5 bases; bases outside gene matches: 15. The CDR3 sequence is CASSVPPGLAGGRETQYF. Written as DNA, the CDR3 is TGTGCCAGCAGCGTCCCCCCGGGTCTAGCGGGGGGGCGGGAGACCCAGTACTTC.

The chain combines TRBV4-3 with TRBJ2-1, with D possibly matching TRBD1 (6 bases). CDR1 is LGHNA, CDR2 YSLEER, per germline. This CDR3 has 17 amino acids. V was cut by 0 bases and J by 4 bases, with 16 bases left in between. As DNA, the CDR3 is TGCGCCAGCAGCCAAGACATCCGACAGGAGTTATACAATGAGCAGTTCTTC. This gives the protein CASSQDIRQELYNEQFF.